The T cell receptor (beta chain) described here comes from a study of T cell repertoires in cytomegalovirus infection. Study-level results: HLA-C-restricted, CMV-specific TCR beta clonotypes were dominant ex vivo.

To note about this clonotype: Antigen specificity is unknown.

Each CDR3 protein gets one entry after TCRdb re-called the reads with MiXCR. The table lists a few hundred thousand distinct CDR3 sequences, 40% of them singletons, with roughly 50% in the top ten. Germline CDR1 and CDR2: LNHDA and SQIVND (reference sequence). V was trimmed by 5 bases and J by 5 bases, leaving 9 bases between them. The CDR3 is 13 amino acids. The material sequenced was cultured PBMCs, taken from culture after CMV antigen stimulation. The clonotype comes from a human donor in good health (CMV status not recorded). Some clones in this sample may be carry-over from other donors' samples. This chain joins TRBV19 and TRBJ2-2; D is ambiguous. CDR3 nucleotides: TGTGCCAGTAGTCGAGACATAACCGGGGAGCTGTTTTTT. Translating gives CASSRDITGELFF.